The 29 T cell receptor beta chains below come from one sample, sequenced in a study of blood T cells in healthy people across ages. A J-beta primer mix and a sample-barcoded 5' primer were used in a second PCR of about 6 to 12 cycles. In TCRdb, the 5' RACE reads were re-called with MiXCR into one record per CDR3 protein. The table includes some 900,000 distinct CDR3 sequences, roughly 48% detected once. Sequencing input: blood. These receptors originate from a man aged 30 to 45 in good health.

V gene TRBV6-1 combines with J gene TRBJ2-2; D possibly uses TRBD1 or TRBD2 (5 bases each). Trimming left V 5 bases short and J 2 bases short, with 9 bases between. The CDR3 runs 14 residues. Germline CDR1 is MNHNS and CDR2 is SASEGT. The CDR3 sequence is CASSPGTNTGELFF. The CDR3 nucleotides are TGTGCCAGCAGTCCAGGGACCAACACCGGGGAGCTGTTTTTT.

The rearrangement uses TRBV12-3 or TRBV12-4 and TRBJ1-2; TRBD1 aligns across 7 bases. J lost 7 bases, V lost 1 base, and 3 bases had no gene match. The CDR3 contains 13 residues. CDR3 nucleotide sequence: TGTGCCAGCAGTTTAGGACAGGGAGGTGGCTACACCTTC. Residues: CASSLGQGGGYTF.

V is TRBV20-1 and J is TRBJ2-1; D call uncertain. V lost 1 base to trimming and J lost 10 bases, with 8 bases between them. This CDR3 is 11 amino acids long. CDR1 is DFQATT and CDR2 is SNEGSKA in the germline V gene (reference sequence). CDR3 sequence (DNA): TGCAGTGCTAGAGCGACTTACGAGCAGTTCTTC. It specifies CSARATYEQFF.

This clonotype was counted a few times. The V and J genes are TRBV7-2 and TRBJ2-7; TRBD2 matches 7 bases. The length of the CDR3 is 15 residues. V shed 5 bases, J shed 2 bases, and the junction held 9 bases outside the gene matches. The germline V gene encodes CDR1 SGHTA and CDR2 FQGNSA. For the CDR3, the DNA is TGTGCCAGCAGCCCGTTAGGCGCGGGGGCCTACGAGCAGTACTTC. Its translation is CASSPLGAGAYEQYF.

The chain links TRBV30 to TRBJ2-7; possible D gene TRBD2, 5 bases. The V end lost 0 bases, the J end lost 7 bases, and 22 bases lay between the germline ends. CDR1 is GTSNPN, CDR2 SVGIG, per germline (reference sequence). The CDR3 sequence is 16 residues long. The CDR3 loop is CAWSVTTVGDYNEQYF. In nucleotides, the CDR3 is TGTGCCTGGAGTGTGACGACTGTCGGGGATTACAATGAGCAGTACTTC.

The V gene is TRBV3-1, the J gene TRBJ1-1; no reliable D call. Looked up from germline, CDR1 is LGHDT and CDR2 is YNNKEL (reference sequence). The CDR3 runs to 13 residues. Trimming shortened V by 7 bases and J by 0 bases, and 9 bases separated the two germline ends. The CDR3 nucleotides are TGTGCCAGCAACAGCCACATGAACACTGAAGCTTTCTTT. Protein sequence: CASNSHMNTEAFF. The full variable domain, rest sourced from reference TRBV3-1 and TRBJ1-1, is DTAVSQTPKYLVTQMGNDKSIKCEQNLGHDTMYWYKQDSKKFLKIMFSYNNKELIINETVPNRFSPKSPDKAHLNLHINSLELGDSAVYFCASNSHMNTEAFFGQGTRLTVV.

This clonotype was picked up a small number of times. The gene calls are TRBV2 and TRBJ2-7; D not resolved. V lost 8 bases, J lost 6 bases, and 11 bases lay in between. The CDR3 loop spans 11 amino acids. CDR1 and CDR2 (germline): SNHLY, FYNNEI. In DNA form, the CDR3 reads TGTGCCAGCGGGGTGAGAGTCGAGCAGTACTTC. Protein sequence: CASGVRVEQYF.

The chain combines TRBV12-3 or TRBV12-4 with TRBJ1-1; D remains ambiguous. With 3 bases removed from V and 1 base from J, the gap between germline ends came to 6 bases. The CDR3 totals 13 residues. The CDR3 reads CASSFDENTEAFF. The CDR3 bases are TGTGCCAGCAGTTTCGATGAGAACACTGAAGCTTTCTTT.

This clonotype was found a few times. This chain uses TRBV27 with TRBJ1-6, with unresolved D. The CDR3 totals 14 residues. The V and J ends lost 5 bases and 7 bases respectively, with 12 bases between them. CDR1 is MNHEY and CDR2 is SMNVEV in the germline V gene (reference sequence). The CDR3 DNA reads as TGTGCCAGCAGTCTCACAGAGGTAAATTCACCCCTCCACTTT. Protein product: CASSLTEVNSPLHF.

The CDR3 DNA sequence: TGCAGTGTTCCCAATCTAAACCTCAGACGAGCGGGGGGCCAAGAGACCCAGTACTTC. Protein sequence: CSVPNLNLRRAGGQETQYF. The chain couples TRBV20-1 to TRBJ2-5; 9 bases agree with TRBD2. CDR1 is DFQATT, CDR2 SNEGSKA, per germline (reference sequence). CDR3 length equals 19 residues. V shed 7 bases, J shed 1 base, and the junction held 22 bases outside the gene matches.

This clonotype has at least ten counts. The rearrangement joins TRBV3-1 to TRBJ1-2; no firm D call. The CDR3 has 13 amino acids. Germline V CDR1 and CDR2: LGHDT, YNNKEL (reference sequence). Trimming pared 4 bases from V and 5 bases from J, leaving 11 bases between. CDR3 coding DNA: TGTGCCAGCAGCCTTTTGGGGTCTTATGGCTACACCTTC. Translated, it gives CASSLLGSYGYTF.

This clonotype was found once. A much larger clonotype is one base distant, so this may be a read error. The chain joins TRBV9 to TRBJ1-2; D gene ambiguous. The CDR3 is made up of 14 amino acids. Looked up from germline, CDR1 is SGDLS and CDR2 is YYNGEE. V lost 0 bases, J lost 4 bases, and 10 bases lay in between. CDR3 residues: CASSVDVGPYGYTF. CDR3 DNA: TGTGCCAGCAGCGTAGATGTAGGGCCCTATGGCTACACCTTC.

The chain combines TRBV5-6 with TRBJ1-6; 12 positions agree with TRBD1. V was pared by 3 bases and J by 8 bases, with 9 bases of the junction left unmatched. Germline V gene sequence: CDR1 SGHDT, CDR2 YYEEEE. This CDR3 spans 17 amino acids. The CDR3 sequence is CASSSGQGAVSYSPLHF. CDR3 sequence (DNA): TGTGCCAGCAGCTCGGGACAGGGGGCGGTTAGTTATTCACCCCTCCACTTT.

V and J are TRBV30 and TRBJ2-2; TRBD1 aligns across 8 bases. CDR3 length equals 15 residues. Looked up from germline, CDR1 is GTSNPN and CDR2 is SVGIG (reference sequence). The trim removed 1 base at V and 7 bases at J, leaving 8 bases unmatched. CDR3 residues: CAWSARTGWSGELFF. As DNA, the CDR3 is TGTGCCTGGAGTGCTCGGACAGGGTGGAGCGGGGAGCTGTTTTTT.

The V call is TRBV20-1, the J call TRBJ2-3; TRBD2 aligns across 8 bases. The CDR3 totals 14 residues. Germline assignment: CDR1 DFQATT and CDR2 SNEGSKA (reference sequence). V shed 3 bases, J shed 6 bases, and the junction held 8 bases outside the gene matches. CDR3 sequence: CSASSVLAVDTQYF. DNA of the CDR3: TGCAGTGCTAGTTCCGTACTAGCGGTGGATACGCAGTATTTT.

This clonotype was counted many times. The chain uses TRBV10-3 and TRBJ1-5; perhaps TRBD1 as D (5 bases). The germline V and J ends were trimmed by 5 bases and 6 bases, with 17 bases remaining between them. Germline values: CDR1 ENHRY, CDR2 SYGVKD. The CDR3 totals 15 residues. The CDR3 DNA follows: TGTGCCATCAGTCGGGACCAAGCCCGGAGTCAGCCCCAGCATTTT. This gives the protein CAISRDQARSQPQHF.

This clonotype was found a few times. The CDR3 sequence: CAISERGIKGQFF. The CDR3 DNA follows: TGTGCCATCAGTGAGCGGGGAATTAAGGGGCAGTTCTTC. This chain uses TRBV10-3 with TRBJ2-1, with D perhaps TRBD2 (5 bases). The CDR3 length is 13 residues. The V and J ends lost 2 bases and 12 bases respectively, with 14 bases between them. CDR1 ENHRY and CDR2 SYGVKD come from the germline V gene.

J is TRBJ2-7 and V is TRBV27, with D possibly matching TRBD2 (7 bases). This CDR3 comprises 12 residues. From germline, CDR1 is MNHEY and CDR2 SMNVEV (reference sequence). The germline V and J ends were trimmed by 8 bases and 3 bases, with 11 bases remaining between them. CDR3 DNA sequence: TGTGCCAGCTGGGGGGGCGGCTACGAGCAGTACTTC. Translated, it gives CASWGGGYEQYF.

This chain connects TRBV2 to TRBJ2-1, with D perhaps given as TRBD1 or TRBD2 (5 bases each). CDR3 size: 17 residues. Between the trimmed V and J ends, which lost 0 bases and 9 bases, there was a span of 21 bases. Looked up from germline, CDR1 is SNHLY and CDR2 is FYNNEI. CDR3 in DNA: TGTGCCAGCAGTGAAGCGGGACCAAGCATCGTAGCCGGTGAGCAGTTCTTC. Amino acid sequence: CASSEAGPSIVAGEQFF.

The chain's CDR3 is CASSSSGRWNIQYF. Written as DNA, the CDR3 is TGTGCCAGCAGTTCGTCGGGACGCTGGAACATTCAGTACTTC. The rearrangement links TRBV28 to TRBJ2-4; D may be TRBD1 or TRBD2 (5 bases each). CDR1 and CDR2 from the germline V gene are MDHEN and SYDVKM. The CDR3 is 14 amino acids. V lost 4 bases, J lost 7 bases, and 14 bases lay in between.

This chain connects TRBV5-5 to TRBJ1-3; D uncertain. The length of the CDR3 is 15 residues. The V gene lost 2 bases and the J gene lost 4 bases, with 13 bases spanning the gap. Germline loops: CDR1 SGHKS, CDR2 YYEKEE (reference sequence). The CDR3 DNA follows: TGTGCCAGCAGCTTCGATCCGGGGTACGGAAACACCATATATTTT. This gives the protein CASSFDPGYGNTIYF.

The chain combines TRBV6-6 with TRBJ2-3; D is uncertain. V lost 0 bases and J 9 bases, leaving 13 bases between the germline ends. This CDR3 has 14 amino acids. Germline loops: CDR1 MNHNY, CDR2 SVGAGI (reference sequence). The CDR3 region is CASSYSIDTPTQYF. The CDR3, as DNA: TGTGCCAGCAGTTACTCCATAGACACCCCGACGCAGTATTTT.

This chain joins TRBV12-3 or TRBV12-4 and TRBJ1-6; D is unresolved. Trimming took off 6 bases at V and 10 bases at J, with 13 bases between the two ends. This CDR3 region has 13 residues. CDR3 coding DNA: TGTGCCAGCAGCTCTCAGAATGTATCACCCCTCCACTTT. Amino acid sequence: CASSSQNVSPLHF.

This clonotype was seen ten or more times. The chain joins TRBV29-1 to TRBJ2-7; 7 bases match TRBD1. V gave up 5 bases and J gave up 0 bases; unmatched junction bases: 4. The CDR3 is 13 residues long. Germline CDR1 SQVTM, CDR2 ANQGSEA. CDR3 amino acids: CSVPGQSSYEQYF. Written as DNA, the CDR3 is TGCAGCGTTCCGGGACAGAGCTCCTACGAGCAGTACTTC.

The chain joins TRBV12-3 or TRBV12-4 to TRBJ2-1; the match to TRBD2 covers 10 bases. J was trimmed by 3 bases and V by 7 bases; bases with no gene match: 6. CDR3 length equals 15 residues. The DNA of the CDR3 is TGTGCCAGCACCCCTGCTAGCGGGGGCTACAATGAGCAGTTCTTC. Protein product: CASTPASGGYNEQFF.

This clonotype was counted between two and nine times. In DNA form, the CDR3 reads TGTGCCAGCAGCCAAGATCGGGCAGGGTCGGCTTCACCCCTCCACTTT. This sequence encodes CASSQDRAGSASPLHF. This chain uses TRBV4-2 with TRBJ1-6; possibly TRBD1 for D (5 bases). This CDR3 spans 16 amino acids. The germline V and J ends were trimmed by 0 bases and 9 bases, with 15 bases remaining between them. From germline, CDR1 is LGHNA and CDR2 YNFKEQ.

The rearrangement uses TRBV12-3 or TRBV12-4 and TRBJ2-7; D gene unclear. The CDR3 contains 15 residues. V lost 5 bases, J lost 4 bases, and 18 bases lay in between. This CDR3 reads CASSRRRSVLYEQYF. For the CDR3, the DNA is TGTGCCAGCAGTCGGCGCCGTTCGGTCCTGTACGAGCAGTACTTC.

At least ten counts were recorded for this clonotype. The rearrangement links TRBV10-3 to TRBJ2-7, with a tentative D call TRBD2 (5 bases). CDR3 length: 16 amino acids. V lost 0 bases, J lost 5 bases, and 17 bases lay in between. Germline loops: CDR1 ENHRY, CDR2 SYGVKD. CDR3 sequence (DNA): TGTGCCATCAGTGAGTCCGAAGCATTGGGAGTCCACGAGCAGTACTTC. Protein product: CAISESEALGVHEQYF.

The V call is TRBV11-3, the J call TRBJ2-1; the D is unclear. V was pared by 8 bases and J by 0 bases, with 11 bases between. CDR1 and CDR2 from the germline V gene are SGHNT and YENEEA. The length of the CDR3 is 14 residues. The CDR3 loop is CASPAPSSYNEQFF. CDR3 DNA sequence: TGTGCCAGCCCCGCACCGAGCTCCTACAATGAGCAGTTCTTC. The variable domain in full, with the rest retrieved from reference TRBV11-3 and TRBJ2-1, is EAGVVQSPRYKIIEKKQPVAFWCNPISGHNTLYWYLQNLGQGPELLIRYENEEAVDDSQLPKDRFSAERLKGVDSTLKIQPAELGDSAVYLCASPAPSSYNEQFFGPGTRLTVL.